The rows below give T cell receptor beta chains drawn from one sample of a study of cytomegalovirus exposure and HLA in healthy donors. The method was immunoSEQ multiplex PCR; TCRdb's version includes in-frame clones alone and lacks a portion of them. The table has 130,000 or so clones, around 80% seen once. The sequenced material came from PBMCs. The receptors here all came from a man aged 25-45 years in good health and CMV-seronegative. CDR3s include the opening cysteine and the closing phenylalanine or tryptophan. A D gene is named only where the DNA matches it firmly. Clone sizes are given selectively: once, few, many, or a class where the clone is expanded.

v_gene: TRBV6-5
len: 14
d_gene: -
abundance: few
j_gene: TRBJ1-3
CDR3nt: TGTGCCAGCAGTTCGACAGGCTCTGGAAACACCATATATTTT
CDR3aa: CASSSTGSGNTIYF

v_gene: TRBV28
len: 13
d_gene: -
abundance: -
j_gene: TRBJ1-2
CDR3nt: TGTGCCAGCAGTTTAGGGAGGGACTATGGCTACACCTTC
CDR3aa: CASSLGRDYGYTF

v_gene: TRBV5-4
len: 13
d_gene: -
abundance: -
j_gene: TRBJ2-5
CDR3nt: TGTGCCAGCAGCTTGGTCGGAGGGGAGACCCAGTACTTC
CDR3aa: CASSLVGGETQYF

v_gene: TRBV28
len: 20
d_gene: TRBD2
abundance: -
j_gene: TRBJ2-6
CDR3nt: TGTGCCAGCAGTTTCCTGGGACTGGCGGGAGATCACTCTGGGGCCAACGTCCTGACTTTC
CDR3aa: CASSFLGLAGDHSGANVLTF

v_gene: TRBV28
len: 16
d_gene: TRBD1
abundance: -
j_gene: TRBJ1-2
CDR3nt: TGTGCCAGCAGTCCTGGGGACTTGGACAGGGCAAATGGCTACACCTTC
CDR3aa: CASSPGDLDRANGYTF

v_gene: TRBV4-3
len: 15
d_gene: -
abundance: -
j_gene: TRBJ1-2
CDR3nt: TGCGCCAGCAGCCAAGATTCGGCAGGAAACTATGGCTACACCTTC
CDR3aa: CASSQDSAGNYGYTF

v_gene: TRBV6-5
len: 15
d_gene: TRBD2
abundance: -
j_gene: TRBJ2-7
CDR3nt: TGTGCCAGCAGTTATCATGGACTAGCGGGATACGAGCAGTACTTC
CDR3aa: CASSYHGLAGYEQYF

v_gene: TRBV7-7
len: 12
d_gene: -
abundance: once
j_gene: TRBJ2-7
CDR3nt: TGTGCTAGCAGCTTACCGAGGTACGAGCAGTACTTC
CDR3aa: CASSLPRYEQYF

v_gene: TRBV5-1
len: 14
d_gene: -
abundance: -
j_gene: TRBJ1-2
CDR3nt: TGCGCCAGCAGCTTCCCAGACTATAACTATGGCTACACCTTC
CDR3aa: CASSFPDYNYGYTF

v_gene: TRBV29-1
len: 14
d_gene: TRBD1
abundance: -
j_gene: TRBJ1-1
CDR3nt: TGCAGCGTTGGGACAGGGGGCAAGCACACTGAAGCTTTCTTT
CDR3aa: CSVGTGGKHTEAFF

v_gene: TRBV4-1
len: 17
d_gene: -
abundance: once
j_gene: TRBJ2-6
CDR3nt: TGCGCCAGCAGCCAAGACCCCGGACAGTCTGGGGCCAACGTCCTGACTTTC
CDR3aa: CASSQDPGQSGANVLTF

v_gene: TRBV6-1
len: 14
d_gene: -
abundance: -
j_gene: TRBJ1-4
CDR3nt: TGTGCCAGCAGAAGACAGCCGACTAATGAAAAACTGTTTTTT
CDR3aa: CASRRQPTNEKLFF

v_gene: TRBV28
len: 15
d_gene: -
abundance: -
j_gene: TRBJ1-6
CDR3nt: TGTGCCAGCAGTTTTCTCCGAGGCGATAATTCACCCCTCCACTTT
CDR3aa: CASSFLRGDNSPLHF

v_gene: TRBV4-1
len: 15
d_gene: TRBD2
abundance: -
j_gene: TRBJ2-5
CDR3nt: TGCGCCAGCAGCCAAGACCCGGGAGGGCAAGAGACCCAGTACTTC
CDR3aa: CASSQDPGGQETQYF

v_gene: TRBV7-9
len: 12
d_gene: -
abundance: -
j_gene: TRBJ1-1
CDR3nt: TGTGCCAGCACCGGAACACAGATTGAAGCTTTCTTT
CDR3aa: CASTGTQIEAFF

v_gene: TRBV5-1
len: 14
d_gene: -
abundance: -
j_gene: TRBJ2-5
CDR3nt: TGCGCCAGCAGCTTGGACAGCCCACCCGAGACCCAGTACTTC
CDR3aa: CASSLDSPPETQYF

v_gene: TRBV28
len: 15
d_gene: TRBD1
abundance: -
j_gene: TRBJ1-4
CDR3nt: TGTGCCAGCGGCCGCCCTCAGGGACAGCTTGAAAAACTGTTTTTT
CDR3aa: CASGRPQGQLEKLFF

v_gene: TRBV18
len: 18
d_gene: -
abundance: -
j_gene: TRBJ1-1
CDR3nt: TGTGCCAGCTCACCACTGATTTACGTGGGGGCTTTGAACACTGAAGCTTTCTTT
CDR3aa: CASSPLIYVGALNTEAFF

v_gene: TRBV6-5
len: 15
d_gene: -
abundance: -
j_gene: TRBJ1-4
CDR3nt: TGTGCCAGCAGCTTTTCAGGGCCTTCGAATGAAAAACTGTTTTTT
CDR3aa: CASSFSGPSNEKLFF

v_gene: TRBV6-6
len: 15
d_gene: TRBD1
abundance: once
j_gene: TRBJ2-7
CDR3nt: TGTGCCAGCAGCCCCACCGGACAGGGGGTCTACGAGCAGTACTTC
CDR3aa: CASSPTGQGVYEQYF

v_gene: TRBV4-2
len: 16
d_gene: TRBD1
abundance: -
j_gene: TRBJ1-5
CDR3nt: TGTGCCAGCAGCCAGGAGGCCGACAGGGGCTTTGCTCCCCAGCATTTT
CDR3aa: CASSQEADRGFAPQHF

v_gene: TRBV28
len: 15
d_gene: TRBD2
abundance: -
j_gene: TRBJ2-4
CDR3nt: TGTGCCAGCAGTCTCAGCGGGGTAGCCAAAAACATTCAGTACTTC
CDR3aa: CASSLSGVAKNIQYF

v_gene: TRBV30
len: 17
d_gene: TRBD2
abundance: -
j_gene: TRBJ2-1
CDR3nt: TGTGCCTGGATTCCGGGACTAGCGGGGGGATCCTACAATGAGCAGTTCTTC
CDR3aa: CAWIPGLAGGSYNEQFF

v_gene: TRBV6-6
len: 15
d_gene: TRBD1
abundance: -
j_gene: TRBJ1-5
CDR3nt: TGTGCCAGCAGGCGACAGGGAAACGACAATCAGCCCCAGCATTTT
CDR3aa: CASRRQGNDNQPQHF

v_gene: TRBV30
len: 13
d_gene: -
abundance: -
j_gene: TRBJ1-3
CDR3nt: TGTGCCTGGAGTAGAGATTACGGAAACACCATATATTTT
CDR3aa: CAWSRDYGNTIYF

v_gene: TRBV30
len: 19
d_gene: TRBD2
abundance: few
j_gene: TRBJ2-7
CDR3nt: TGTGCCTGGAGCGCACGAGTAAAGCCGGGACTAACCTACTCCTACGAGCAGTACTTC
CDR3aa: CAWSARVKPGLTYSYEQYF

v_gene: TRBV7-3
len: 13
d_gene: -
abundance: once
j_gene: TRBJ2-5
CDR3nt: TGTGCCAGCAGCCGGGTCCCCCAAGAGACCCAGTACTTC
CDR3aa: CASSRVPQETQYF

v_gene: TRBV10-2
len: 16
d_gene: TRBD2
abundance: -
j_gene: TRBJ2-1
CDR3nt: TGCGCCAGCAGTGCTCGTCCGGGACTAGCGGGTGGGGCGCAGTTCTTC
CDR3aa: CASSARPGLAGGAQFF

v_gene: TRBV14
len: 15
d_gene: -
abundance: -
j_gene: TRBJ2-7
CDR3nt: TGTGCCAGCAGTACCGGGGCTAGCGTAAAATACGAGCAGTACTTC
CDR3aa: CASSTGASVKYEQYF

v_gene: TRBV6-5
len: 13
d_gene: -
abundance: once
j_gene: TRBJ2-7
CDR3nt: TGTGCCAGCAGTTACAAAGACAGGCGGGAGCAGTACTTC
CDR3aa: CASSYKDRREQYF

v_gene: TRBV6-5
len: 11
d_gene: TRBD2
abundance: few
j_gene: TRBJ2-1
CDR3nt: TGTGCCAGCAGTTCCCGGACTAGGCAGTTCTTC
CDR3aa: CASSSRTRQFF

v_gene: TRBV7-9
len: 14
d_gene: TRBD1
abundance: -
j_gene: TRBJ1-2
CDR3nt: TGTGCCAGCAGCTTTTCAGGGGGCTCCTATGGCTACACCTTC
CDR3aa: CASSFSGGSYGYTF

v_gene: TRBV2
len: 14
d_gene: TRBD2
abundance: once
j_gene: TRBJ2-7
CDR3nt: TGTGCCAGCAGACTCAGCGGGAGTTCCTACGAGCAGTACTTC
CDR3aa: CASRLSGSSYEQYF

v_gene: TRBV5-4
len: 15
d_gene: -
abundance: few
j_gene: TRBJ2-7
CDR3nt: TGTGCCAGCAGCGGGCGGTCAGGGCCTAGTTACGAGCAGTACTTC
CDR3aa: CASSGRSGPSYEQYF

v_gene: TRBV5-5
len: 13
d_gene: -
abundance: -
j_gene: TRBJ2-5
CDR3nt: TGTGCCAGCAGCCTCGGAGGGGTCGAGACCCAGTACTTC
CDR3aa: CASSLGGVETQYF

v_gene: TRBV10-3
len: 15
d_gene: TRBD1
abundance: few
j_gene: TRBJ1-1
CDR3nt: TGTGCCATCGCCGAGGGGACAGCCCTGAACACTGAAGCTTTCTTT
CDR3aa: CAIAEGTALNTEAFF

v_gene: TRBV6-4
len: 14
d_gene: -
abundance: -
j_gene: TRBJ1-1
CDR3nt: TGTGCCAGCAGTGCTTCAGGGGATCAGGGGGAAGCTTTCTTT
CDR3aa: CASSASGDQGEAFF

v_gene: TRBV27
len: 15
d_gene: TRBD2
abundance: -
j_gene: TRBJ2-5
CDR3nt: TGTGCCAGCAGTTTATGGGGGGGACGGCAAGAGACCCAGTACTTC
CDR3aa: CASSLWGGRQETQYF

v_gene: TRBV6-5
len: 14
d_gene: TRBD1
abundance: -
j_gene: TRBJ1-5
CDR3nt: TGTGCCAGCAGTTACGGGACAGGGAGCCAGCCCCAGCATTTT
CDR3aa: CASSYGTGSQPQHF

v_gene: TRBV6-5
len: 13
d_gene: TRBD1
abundance: -
j_gene: TRBJ1-2
CDR3nt: TGTGCCAGCCGCGGACCGACAGGGTTGGGCTACACCTTC
CDR3aa: CASRGPTGLGYTF

v_gene: TRBV6-5
len: 14
d_gene: TRBD2
abundance: -
j_gene: TRBJ2-7
CDR3nt: TGTGCCAGCAGCCCGGGACTAGCGGCTTACGAGCAGTACTTC
CDR3aa: CASSPGLAAYEQYF

v_gene: TRBV7-9
len: 14
d_gene: TRBD1
abundance: -
j_gene: TRBJ1-2
CDR3nt: TGTGCCAGCGGGACAGGGGAGGGGAACTATGGCTACACCTTC
CDR3aa: CASGTGEGNYGYTF

v_gene: TRBV10-3
len: 15
d_gene: TRBD1
abundance: once
j_gene: TRBJ2-7
CDR3nt: TGTGCCATCAGTGAGACACAGGGGTCTAGCTACGAGCAGTACTTC
CDR3aa: CAISETQGSSYEQYF